A selection of T cell receptor beta chains follows, all from one sample in a study of blood T cell repertoires in COVID-19. Assay: immunoSEQ multiplex PCR; the TCRdb copy retains only in-frame clones and omits some. The sample carries roughly 17,000 clones, 78% recorded once. The material sequenced was peripheral blood. These TCRs come from a man aged 55-75 years with active or convalescent COVID-19. The CDR3 runs from the conserved cysteine through the conserved F or W. The order of the fields is CDR3 protein, CDR3 DNA, D gene, clone size, J gene, V gene. A D gene is named only where the DNA matches it firmly. Only part of the rows carry a size: once, few, many, or a class if the clone is expanded.

CASRRQGKDTQYF	TGTGCCAGTAGACGACAGGGGAAGGATACGCAGTATTTT	TRBD1	.	TRBJ2-3	TRBV11-3
CASSEAWGGETDTQYF	TGTGCCAGCAGTGAAGCGTGGGGGGGGGAGACAGATACGCAGTATTTT	TRBD2	.	TRBJ2-3	TRBV6-1
CASSLIGTSYNEQFF	TGTGCCAGCAGCCTTATAGGGACATCCTACAATGAGCAGTTCTTC	.	.	TRBJ2-1	TRBV3-1/TRBV3-2
CASRVTTQVHEQYF	TGTGCCAGCAGGGTAACGACGCAGGTCCACGAGCAGTACTTC	.	.	TRBJ2-7	TRBV28
CASNPIRGNSPLHF	TGTGCCAGTAACCCCATCCGAGGGAATTCACCCCTCCACTTT	.	.	TRBJ1-6	TRBV19
CASSLEYSGANVLTF	TGTGCCAGCAGTTTAGAGTACTCTGGGGCCAACGTCCTGACTTTC	.	.	TRBJ2-6	TRBV27
CASSLGGGAGTQYF	TGTGCCAGCAGCTTAGGTGGGGGGGCCGGGACCCAGTACTTC	.	few	TRBJ2-5	TRBV7-9
CATSDRTGDYGYTF	TGTGCCACCAGTGATCGGACAGGAGACTATGGCTACACCTTC	TRBD1	.	TRBJ1-2	TRBV24-1
CASSKTEEQGAIRPTEAFF	TGTGCCAGCAGCAAAACGGAGGAACAGGGGGCCATTAGGCCCACTGAAGCTTTCTTT	.	.	TRBJ1-1	TRBV21-1
CASSLRPGVNQPQHF	TGCGCCAGCAGTCTCCGTCCCGGGGTGAATCAGCCCCAGCATTTT	.	.	TRBJ1-5	TRBV23-1
CASNQQVTDTQYF	TGTGCCAGCAATCAACAGGTGACAGATACGCAGTATTTT	.	.	TRBJ2-3	TRBV2
CASSNETENYGYTF	TGTGCCAGCAGCAACGAGACAGAAAACTATGGCTACACCTTC	.	.	TRBJ1-2	TRBV21-1
CASSLLDRAGANVLTF	TGCGCCAGCAGCCTCCTAGACAGAGCTGGGGCCAACGTCCTGACTTTC	.	once	TRBJ2-6	TRBV5-1
CASSWTSSYEQYF	TGTGCCAGCAGTTGGACATCTTCCTACGAGCAGTACTTC	.	.	TRBJ2-7	TRBV12-3/TRBV12-4
CASSPLGREGSPLHF	TGTGCCAGCAGCCCCCTCGGCAGGGAAGGATCACCCCTCCACTTT	.	.	TRBJ1-6	TRBV9
CASSSPPGAVLGPDTQYF	TGTGCCAGTAGTTCCCCGCCTGGGGCAGTGTTGGGGCCAGATACGCAGTATTTT	.	.	TRBJ2-3	TRBV19
CASRGHHTGELFF	TGTGCCAGCAGAGGACACCACACCGGGGAGCTGTTTTTT	.	.	TRBJ2-2	TRBV6-5
CASSPGTGEGQPQHF	TGTGCCAGCAGCCCGGGGACAGGGGAGGGTCAGCCCCAGCATTTT	TRBD1	.	TRBJ1-5	TRBV13
CASSGRGIGNQPQHF	TGTGCCAGCAGTGGGAGGGGGATAGGGAATCAGCCCCAGCATTTT	.	.	TRBJ1-5	TRBV6-2/TRBV6-3
CASSLPSAGAGQPQHF	TGTGCCAGCAGTTTACCCTCTGCAGGGGCTGGTCAGCCCCAGCATTTT	.	once	TRBJ1-5	TRBV28
CASSWTSGNTGELFF	TGTGCCAGCAGTTGGACTAGCGGGAACACCGGGGAGCTGTTTTTT	TRBD2	few	TRBJ2-2	TRBV7-2
CASSIGQTSGANVLTF	TGTGCCAGTAGTATAGGACAGACCTCTGGGGCCAACGTCCTGACTTTC	.	.	TRBJ2-6	TRBV19
CASGLVTQGAEQFF	TGTGCTAGTGGTTTGGTAACTCAGGGTGCTGAGCAGTTCTTC	.	.	TRBJ2-1	TRBV12-5
CASNSEGGFYSNQPQHF	TGTGCCAGCAACTCGGAGGGGGGGTTTTATAGCAATCAGCCCCAGCATTTT	.	.	TRBJ1-5	TRBV7-2
CASSLVGGLANSYNEQFF	TGTGCCAGCAGCTTAGTAGGGGGACTAGCAAACTCCTACAATGAGCAGTTCTTC	TRBD2	.	TRBJ2-1	TRBV11-3
CASSYSGQPYGETQYF	TGTGCCAGCAGTTACTCGGGACAGCCTTACGGAGAGACCCAGTACTTC	TRBD1	.	TRBJ2-5	TRBV6-5
CASSEWDNAEAFF	TGTGCCAGCAGTGAATGGGACAACGCTGAAGCTTTCTTT	.	.	TRBJ1-1	TRBV6-1
CASSDVEGLNEQFF	TGTGCCAGCAGTGATGTAGAGGGATTAAATGAGCAGTTCTTC	.	.	TRBJ2-1	TRBV6-1
CASSPAGRGVEGYTF	TGTGCCAGCAGCCCCGCGGGACGAGGAGTCGAAGGCTACACCTTC	.	.	TRBJ1-2	TRBV28
CASSSTSFEQYF	TGTGCCAGCAGCTCGACTAGCTTCGAGCAGTACTTC	TRBD2	.	TRBJ2-7	TRBV28
CASSPIRAHTGELFF	TGTGCCAGCAGCCCCATCAGGGCACACACTGGGGAGCTGTTTTTT	.	.	TRBJ2-2	TRBV11-2
CASSFGGWTEAFF	TGTGCCAGCAGCTTTGGGGGCTGGACTGAAGCTTTCTTT	.	.	TRBJ1-1	TRBV7-9
CASSGTGTYEQYF	TGTGCCAGCAGCGGGACAGGGACCTACGAGCAGTACTTC	TRBD1	.	TRBJ2-7	TRBV28
CASSTQGQETQYF	TGCGCCAGCAGTACACAGGGGCAAGAGACCCAGTACTTC	TRBD1	.	TRBJ2-5	TRBV10-2
CASIGTGGVTGELFF	TGTGCCAGCATTGGGACAGGTGGGGTCACCGGGGAGCTGTTTTTT	TRBD1	.	TRBJ2-2	TRBV6-5
CAGRTGASSGYTF	TGTGCCGGCCGCACAGGGGCATCGAGTGGCTACACCTTC	TRBD1	once	TRBJ1-2	TRBV19
CASSFTGTAQQYF	TGTGCCAGCAGTTTTACAGGGACCGCACAGCAGTACTTC	.	.	TRBJ2-7	TRBV27
CASSLGLVGGATSYEQYF	TGCGCCAGCAGCTTGGGACTAGTCGGGGGGGCCACCTCCTACGAGCAGTACTTC	TRBD2	few	TRBJ2-7	TRBV5-1
CASSARQGASEKLFF	TGTGCCAGCAGTGCCCGACAGGGGGCCAGTGAAAAACTGTTTTTT	TRBD1	.	TRBJ1-4	TRBV25-1
CASSDRDRPNTEAFF	TGTGCCAGCAGCGATAGGGACAGGCCGAACACTGAAGCTTTCTTT	TRBD1	.	TRBJ1-1	TRBV2
CSVRGLAGVVNEQFF	TGCAGCGTCCGGGGACTAGCGGGAGTGGTAAATGAGCAGTTCTTC	TRBD2	.	TRBJ2-1	TRBV29-1
CSARTGDYSPLHF	TGCAGCGCCCGGACAGGGGATTATTCACCCCTCCACTTT	TRBD1	medium-sized	TRBJ1-6	TRBV29-1
CATSDLVRGKTGELFF	TGTGCCACCAGTGATTTAGTCAGGGGAAAGACCGGGGAGCTGTTTTTT	.	.	TRBJ2-2	TRBV24-1
CASSQTTSGGEETQYF	TGCGCCAGCAGCCAAACCACTAGCGGGGGGGAAGAGACCCAGTACTTC	TRBD2	once	TRBJ2-5	TRBV4-1
CAISFDPNRQPTDNEQFF	TGTGCCATCAGCTTTGACCCCAACCGACAGCCAACCGACAATGAGCAGTTCTTC	.	.	TRBJ2-1	TRBV10-3
CASSSRPGKGGYTF	TGTGCCAGCAGCTCTAGGCCAGGGAAGGGTGGCTACACCTTC	.	.	TRBJ1-2	TRBV5-8
CASSFEVNEQFF	TGTGCCAGCAGTTTCGAGGTTAATGAGCAGTTCTTC	.	once	TRBJ2-1	TRBV28